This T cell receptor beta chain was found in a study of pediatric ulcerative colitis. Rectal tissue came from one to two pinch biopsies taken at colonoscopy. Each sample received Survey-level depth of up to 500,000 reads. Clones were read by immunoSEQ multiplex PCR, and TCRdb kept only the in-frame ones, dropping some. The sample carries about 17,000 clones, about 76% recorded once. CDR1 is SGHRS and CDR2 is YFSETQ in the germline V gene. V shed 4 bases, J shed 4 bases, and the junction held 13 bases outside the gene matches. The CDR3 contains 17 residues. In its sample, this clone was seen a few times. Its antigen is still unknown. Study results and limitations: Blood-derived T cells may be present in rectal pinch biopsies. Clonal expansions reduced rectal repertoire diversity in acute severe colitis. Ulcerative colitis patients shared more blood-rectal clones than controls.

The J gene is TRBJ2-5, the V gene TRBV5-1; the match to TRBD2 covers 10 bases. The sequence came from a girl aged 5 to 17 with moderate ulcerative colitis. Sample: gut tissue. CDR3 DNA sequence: TGCGCCAGCAGCAAAAATTTAGCGGGAGGCTCGGGAGAGACCCAGTACTTC. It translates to CASSKNLAGGSGETQYF.